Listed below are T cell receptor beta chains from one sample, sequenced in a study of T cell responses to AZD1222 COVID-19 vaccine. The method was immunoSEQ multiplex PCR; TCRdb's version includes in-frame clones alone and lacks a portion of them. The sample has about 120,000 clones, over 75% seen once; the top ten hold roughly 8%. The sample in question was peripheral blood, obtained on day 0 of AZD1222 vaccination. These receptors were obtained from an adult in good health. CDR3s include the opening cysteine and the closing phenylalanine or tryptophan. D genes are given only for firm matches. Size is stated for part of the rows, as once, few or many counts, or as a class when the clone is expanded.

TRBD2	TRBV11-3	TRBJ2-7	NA	CASSAGTSGVSYEQYF	TGTGCCAGCAGCGCTGGGACTAGCGGGGTATCCTACGAGCAGTACTTC
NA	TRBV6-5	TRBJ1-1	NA	CASSYDRGSTEAFF	TGTGCCAGCAGTTACGATCGGGGATCCACTGAAGCTTTCTTT
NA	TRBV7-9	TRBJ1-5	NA	CASSLGAGAGNQPQHF	TGTGCCAGCAGCTTAGGGGCAGGGGCGGGCAATCAGCCCCAGCATTTT
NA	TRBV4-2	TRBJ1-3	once	CASSQDRQLGGNTIYF	TGTGCCAGCAGCCAAGATCGGCAGTTGGGGGGAAACACCATATATTTT
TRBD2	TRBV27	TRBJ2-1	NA	CASRPGTNSNEQFF	TGTGCCAGCAGACCAGGGACTAATTCCAATGAGCAGTTCTTC
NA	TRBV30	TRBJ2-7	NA	CAWSPQGYEQYF	TGTGCCTGGAGTCCCCAGGGATACGAGCAGTACTTC
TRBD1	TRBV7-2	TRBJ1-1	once	CASSFPQDRGGLTEAFF	TGTGCCAGCAGCTTTCCGCAAGACAGGGGAGGTCTCACTGAAGCTTTCTTT
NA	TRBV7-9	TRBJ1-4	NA	CASSFTGTHEKLFF	TGTGCCAGCAGCTTTACCGGGACGCATGAAAAACTGTTTTTT
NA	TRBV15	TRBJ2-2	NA	CATSRDIPNGELFF	TGTGCCACCAGCAGAGATATCCCCAACGGGGAGCTGTTTTTT
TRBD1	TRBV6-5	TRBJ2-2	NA	CASGTGDTGELFF	TGTGCCAGCGGGACAGGAGACACCGGGGAGCTGTTTTTT
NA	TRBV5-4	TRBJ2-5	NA	CASSKRAGQETQYF	TGTGCCAGCAGCAAAAGAGCAGGGCAAGAGACCCAGTACTTC
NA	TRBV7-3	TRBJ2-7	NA	CASSPEGSNSYEQYF	TGTGCCAGCAGCCCAGAAGGGTCGAACTCCTACGAGCAGTACTTC
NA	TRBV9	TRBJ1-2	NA	CASSSFYGYTF	TGTGCCAGCAGCAGCTTTTATGGCTACACCTTC
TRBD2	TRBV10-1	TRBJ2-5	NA	CASRDPCLAGVETQYF	TGCGCCAGCAGAGACCCTTGCCTAGCGGGGGTAGAGACCCAGTACTTC
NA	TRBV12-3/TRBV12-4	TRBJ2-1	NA	CASTDLWEQFF	TGTGCCAGCACCGATCTCTGGGAGCAGTTCTTC
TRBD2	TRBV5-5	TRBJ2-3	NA	CASRRGAAGVSGDTQYF	TGTGCCAGCAGAAGGGGAGCAGCGGGAGTCTCGGGAGATACGCAGTATTTT
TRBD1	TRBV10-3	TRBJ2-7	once	CAIEDRDSYEQYF	TGTGCCATCGAGGACAGGGACTCCTACGAGCAGTACTTC
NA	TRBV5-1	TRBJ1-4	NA	CASSLGGTNEKLFF	TGCGCCAGCAGCTTGGGGGGCACTAATGAAAAACTGTTTTTT
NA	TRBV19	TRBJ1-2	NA	CATSTGTRGYTF	TGTGCCACCTCCACAGGGACCCGTGGCTACACCTTC
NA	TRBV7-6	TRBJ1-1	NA	CASSLVPMGLAQNTEAFF	TGTGCCAGCAGCTTAGTCCCAATGGGCCTCGCACAGAACACTGAAGCTTTCTTT
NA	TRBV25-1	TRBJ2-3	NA	CASSEGAANTQYF	TGTGCCAGCAGTGAGGGAGCGGCTAATACGCAGTATTTT
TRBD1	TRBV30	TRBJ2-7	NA	CAWSPHPGTGAYEQYF	TGTGCCTGGAGCCCTCATCCCGGGACAGGGGCCTACGAGCAGTACTTC
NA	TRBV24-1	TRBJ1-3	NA	CATSDRGGDTIYF	TGTGCCACCAGTGACCGGGGCGGGGACACCATATATTTT
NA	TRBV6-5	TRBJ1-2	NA	CASSYSERNYGYTF	TGTGCCAGCAGTTACTCTGAGAGGAACTATGGCTACACCTTC
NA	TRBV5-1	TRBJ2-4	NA	CASSSGQASKNIQYF	TGCGCCAGCAGCTCGGGCCAGGCGTCCAAAAACATTCAGTACTTC
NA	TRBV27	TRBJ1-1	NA	CASSLSNSLNTEAFF	TGTGCCAGCAGTTTATCAAACTCCCTCAACACTGAAGCTTTCTTT
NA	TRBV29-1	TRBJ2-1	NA	CSVDRSGNEQFF	TGCAGCGTTGACCGTTCAGGGAATGAGCAGTTCTTC
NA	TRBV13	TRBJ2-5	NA	CASSLRGSETQYF	TGTGCCAGCAGCTTACGGGGTTCCGAGACCCAGTACTTC
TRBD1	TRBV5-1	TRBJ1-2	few	CASSLMGQTNYGYTF	TGCGCCAGCAGCTTAATGGGACAGACCAACTATGGCTACACCTTC
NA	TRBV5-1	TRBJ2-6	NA	CASGPRYGANVLTF	TGCGCCAGCGGACCCAGGTATGGGGCCAACGTCCTGACTTTC
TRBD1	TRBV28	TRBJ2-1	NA	CASSHRDRPYDEQFF	TGTGCCAGCAGCCACCGGGACAGGCCATACGATGAGCAGTTCTTC
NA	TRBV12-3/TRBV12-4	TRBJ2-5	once	CASTNPPKETQYF	TGTGCCAGCACCAACCCCCCCAAAGAGACCCAGTACTTC
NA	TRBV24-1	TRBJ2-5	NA	CATSESTLETQYF	TGTGCCACCAGTGAATCCACCTTGGAGACCCAGTACTTC
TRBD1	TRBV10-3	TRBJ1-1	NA	CAIRGQGGINTEAFF	TGTGCCATCAGGGGACAGGGAGGGATAAACACTGAAGCTTTCTTT
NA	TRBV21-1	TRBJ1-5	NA	CASSSPTGIGNQPQHF	TGTGCCAGCAGCAGCCCAACAGGGATCGGCAATCAGCCCCAGCATTTT
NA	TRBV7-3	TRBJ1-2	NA	CASSAGGGDGYTF	TGTGCCAGCAGCGCGGGGGGAGGCGATGGCTACACCTTC
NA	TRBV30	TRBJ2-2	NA	CAWSVLNTGELFF	TGTGCCTGGAGTGTATTGAACACCGGGGAGCTGTTTTTT
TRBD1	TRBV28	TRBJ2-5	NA	CASSGSGGQGLQETQYF	TGTGCCAGCAGTGGGTCCGGAGGACAGGGTCTCCAAGAGACCCAGTACTTC
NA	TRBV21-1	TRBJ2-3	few	CASTLRTRPSTDTQYF	TGTGCCAGCACCCTAAGGACTAGGCCTAGCACAGATACGCAGTATTTT
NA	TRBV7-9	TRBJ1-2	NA	CASSLGRYGYTF	TGTGCCAGCAGCTTAGGACGATATGGCTACACCTTC
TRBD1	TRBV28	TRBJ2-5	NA	CASSSPDRAETQYF	TGTGCCAGCAGTTCACCGGACAGGGCGGAGACCCAGTACTTC
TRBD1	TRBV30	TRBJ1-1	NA	CACTTGEAFF	TGTGCCTGTACCACAGGGGAGGCTTTCTTT
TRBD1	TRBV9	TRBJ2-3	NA	CASSVPGGSTDTQYF	TGTGCCAGCAGCGTCCCAGGGGGAAGCACAGATACGCAGTATTTT
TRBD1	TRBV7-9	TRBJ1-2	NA	CASSLGQGTNYGYTF	TGTGCCAGCAGCTTAGGACAGGGCACTAACTATGGCTACACCTTC
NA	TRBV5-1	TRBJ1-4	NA	CASSLAGRNEKLFF	TGCGCCAGCAGCTTGGCGGGCAGAAATGAAAAACTGTTTTTT
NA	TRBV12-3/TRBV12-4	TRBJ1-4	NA	CASSSRGKLFF	TGTGCCAGCAGCTCAAGGGGAAAACTGTTTTTT